The 16 T cell receptor beta chains below all came from one sample that was sequenced in a study of control samples from healthy donors and cancer patients. Generated by immunoSEQ multiplex PCR, the TCRdb table keeps only in-frame clones and is missing some. The sample includes about 180,000 clones, under 95% of them seen just once. The sequencing sample was made of blood. These receptors came from a woman aged 18-29 years in good health.

The V and J genes are TRBV19 and TRBJ1-2; 7 nucleotides line up with TRBD1. After removal of 8 bases from V and 4 bases from J, the junction contained 10 bases not matched to a gene. CDR3 length: 14 residues. From germline, CDR1 is LNHDA and CDR2 SQIVND (reference sequence). This chain's CDR3 is CASAKTGSIYGYTF. DNA for the CDR3: TGTGCCAGTGCTAAGACAGGGTCGATCTATGGCTACACCTTC.

The rearrangement joins TRBV7-2 to TRBJ1-4, with D tentatively TRBD1 (5 bases). Per the germline V gene, CDR1 is SGHTA and CDR2 is FQGNSA. Trimming shortened V by 1 base and J by 0 bases, and 6 bases separated the two germline ends. This CDR3 has 15 residues. DNA of the CDR3: TGTGCCAGCAGCTTAGAGGGACCAACTAATGAAAAACTGTTTTTT. Its protein is CASSLEGPTNEKLFF.

The chain uses TRBV5-1 and TRBJ2-1; 9 bases align to TRBD2. J lost 7 bases, V lost 0 bases, and 5 bases had no gene match. The CDR3 runs to 15 residues. The germline gives CDR1 SGHRS, CDR2 YFSETQ. The CDR3 loop reads CASSLAAGGPNEQFF. In DNA, the CDR3 is TGCGCCAGCAGCTTGGCGGCGGGAGGGCCGAATGAGCAGTTCTTC.

This clone was seen only once. V gene TRBV11-3 combines with J gene TRBJ1-2; D is possibly TRBD1 (6 bases). In germline, CDR1 is SGHNT, CDR2 YENEEA. The CDR3 covers 13 residues. Trimming pared 5 bases from V and 2 bases from J, leaving 9 bases between. The CDR3 spells CASSPDRNYGYTF. The CDR3 nucleotides read TGTGCCAGCAGCCCAGACAGGAACTATGGCTACACCTTC.

The rearrangement joins TRBV7-9 to TRBJ1-2; D is ambiguous. CDR3 length: 12 amino acids. Germline CDR1 SEHNR, CDR2 FQNEAQ (reference sequence). With 1 base removed from V and 4 bases from J, the gap between germline ends came to 4 bases. For the CDR3, the DNA is TGTGCCAGCAGCTTAGACATCTATGGCTACACCTTC. Protein sequence: CASSLDIYGYTF. The full variable domain, rest sourced from reference TRBV7-9 and TRBJ1-2, is DTGVSQNPRHKITKRGQNVTFRCDPISEHNRLYWYRQTLGQGPEFLTYFQNEAQLEKSRLLSDRFSAERPKGSFSTLEIQRTEQGDSAMYLCASSLDIYGYTFGSGTRLTVV.

This chain joins TRBV10-3 and TRBJ2-2; tentatively, D is TRBD1 or TRBD2 (6 bases each). The V end lost 7 bases, the J end lost 5 bases, and 17 bases lay between the germline ends. The CDR3 length is 15 residues. Germline V gene sequence: CDR1 ENHRY, CDR2 SYGVKD. The CDR3 is CAINSMRGRTGELFF. The CDR3, as DNA: TGTGCCATCAACAGTATGAGGGGGAGGACCGGGGAGCTGTTTTTT.

The rearrangement uses TRBV19 and TRBJ2-3; possible D gene TRBD1, 5 bases. Deletions cut 2 bases from V and 4 bases from J, with 13 bases between. The CDR3 is 15 residues long. Germline V gene lookup returns CDR1 LNHDA and CDR2 SQIVND (reference sequence). This CDR3 reads CASSISALGADTQYF. The CDR3 bases are TGTGCCAGTAGTATATCAGCCCTAGGGGCAGATACGCAGTATTTT.

The sample holds one count of this clone. V is TRBV4-1 and J is TRBJ2-3, with D possibly TRBD2 on 5 matching bases. Germline-derived CDR1 and CDR2 are MGHRA and YSYEKL. Trimming pared 4 bases from V and 3 bases from J, leaving 8 bases between. The CDR3 is made up of 13 amino acids. CDR3 in DNA: TGCGCCAGCAGCCTCGAGGGAACAGATACGCAGTATTTT. Translated, it gives CASSLEGTDTQYF.

The chain links TRBV9 to TRBJ1-3, with D unclear. Germline V gives CDR1 SGDLS, CDR2 YYNGEE. This CDR3 has 17 amino acids. V lost 4 bases and J 4 bases, leaving 21 bases between the germline ends. For the CDR3, the DNA is TGTGCCAGCAGCTCCGAACCCCCCGGCACCGCAGGAAACACCATATATTTT. Protein product: CASSSEPPGTAGNTIYF.

The chain has TRBV28 and TRBJ2-5; possibly TRBD2 for D (5 bases). Germline assignment: CDR1 MDHEN and CDR2 SYDVKM. The V end was cut by 7 bases, the J end by 8 bases, with 20 bases between. The CDR3 has 14 amino acids. The chain's CDR3 is CASTDGPLSGTQYF. The CDR3 bases are TGTGCCAGCACTGACGGACCGCTTTCGGGAACCCAGTACTTC. The full variable domain, its missing parts supplied by reference TRBV28 and TRBJ2-5, is DVKVTQSSRYLVKRTGEKVFLECVQDMDHENMFWYRQDPGLGLRLIYFSYDVKMKEKGDIPEGYSVSREKKERFSLILESASTNQTSMYLCASTDGPLSGTQYFGPGTRLLVL.

V gene TRBV7-8 combines with J gene TRBJ1-1, with D possibly matching TRBD1 (6 bases). Trimming took 3 bases from V and 7 from J, leaving 9 bases between them. The CDR3 loop spans 12 amino acids. Germline values: CDR1 SGHVS, CDR2 FQNEAQ. CDR3 in amino acids: CASSFPGVEAFF. CDR3 DNA sequence: TGTGCCAGCAGCTTTCCAGGGGTTGAAGCTTTCTTT. The variable domain in full, completed from reference TRBV7-8 and TRBJ1-1, reads GAGVSQSPRYKVAKRGQDVALRCDPISGHVSLFWYQQALGQGPEFLTYFQNEAQLDKSGLPSDRFFAERPEGSVSTLKIQRTQQEDSAVYLCASSFPGVEAFFGQGTRLTVV.

J is TRBJ1-2 and V is TRBV5-6; 7 bases align to TRBD1. This CDR3 is built from 13 residues. The germline CDR1 and CDR2 sequences are SGHDT and YYEEEE. The V segment lost 2 bases and the J segment 8 bases; nucleotides outside the gene matches: 6. CDR3 DNA: TGTGCCAGCAGCTTATGGGGACAGAGGGGCTACACCTTC. Translating gives CASSLWGQRGYTF.

The chain employs TRBV5-4 and TRBJ2-1; 11 bases are a match to TRBD2. This CDR3 has 17 residues. With 10 bases clipped from V and 0 bases from J, the junction kept 12 bases outside the gene matches. Germline V CDR1 and CDR2: SGHNT, YYREEE (reference sequence). As DNA, the CDR3 is TGTGCCGGAGGGATTAGCGGGGGGGTTAGCTCCTACAATGAGCAGTTCTTC. Translating gives CAGGISGGVSSYNEQFF.

The chain joins TRBV5-1 to TRBJ2-3; D is unresolved. Germline values: CDR1 SGHRS, CDR2 YFSETQ. CDR3 length: 14 amino acids. V shed 3 bases and J shed 3 bases, with 11 bases lying between them. CDR3 DNA: TGCGCCAGCAGCTCGAAGACCGAGACAGATACGCAGTATTTT. This codes for CASSSKTETDTQYF.

The chain couples TRBV11-2 to TRBJ2-1; 11 bases align to TRBD2. CDR1 is SGHAT, CDR2 FQNNGV, per germline. V dropped 5 bases and J dropped 5; count of bases not matched to a gene: 5. This CDR3 comprises 15 residues. CDR3 bases: TGTGCCAGCAGCAAACTAGCGGGAGAGAACAATGAGCAGTTCTTC. Translation: CASSKLAGENNEQFF.

The V gene is TRBV5-6, the J gene TRBJ1-1; no firm D call. V was pared by 0 bases and J by 1 base, with 16 bases between. This CDR3 region has 17 residues. Per the germline V gene, CDR1 is SGHDT and CDR2 is YYEEEE. The CDR3 nucleotides read TGTGCCAGCAGCTTGGAAAGGGTCATTTTTGGGAACACTGAAGCTTTCTTT. Its protein is CASSLERVIFGNTEAFF.